Listed below are T cell receptor beta chains from one sample, sequenced in a study of control samples from healthy donors and cancer patients. Sequencing was performed with immunoSEQ multiplex PCR; in TCRdb, only in-frame clones are kept and a portion is missing. This sample carries approximately 79,000 clones, about 91% of them seen once, and the ten largest clones take about 7.1%. Sequencing input: blood. These receptors were collected from a man aged 50 or older in good health. The CDR3 runs from the conserved cysteine through the conserved F or W.

j_call v_call cdr3_aa
TRBJ1-1 TRBV5-1 CASSLDHRQRTEAFF
TRBJ2-3 TRBV30 CAWSPGLAGGDTQYF
TRBJ1-4 TRBV15 CATTLAGAGNEKLFF
TRBJ2-5 TRBV5-5 CASSRSATSEGGETQYF
TRBJ2-5 TRBV7-2 CASSLGGTSHQETQYF
TRBJ1-1 TRBV3-1/TRBV3-2 CASSQGRGTEAFF
TRBJ2-7 TRBV10-3 CAISPDRRVSYEQYF
TRBJ2-3 TRBV19 CASSTRQGATDTQYF
TRBJ1-5 TRBV9 CASSVGTGSHQPQHF
TRBJ2-7 TRBV7-3 CASSPFVGDEQYF
TRBJ1-6 TRBV5-8 CASSLPGRSPLHF
TRBJ1-1 TRBV18 CASSPQGLNTEAFF
TRBJ1-6 TRBV3-1/TRBV3-2 CASSQDFNSPLHF
TRBJ2-3 TRBV7-7 CASSLAPGDRADTQYF
TRBJ1-6 TRBV30 CAWSVNESPLHF